A single sample gave rise to the 19 T cell receptor beta chains below, sequenced in a study of spatial heterogeneity in lung cancer. A single record per CDR3 protein comes from TCRdb applying MiXCR to the 5' RACE reads. Seen here are tens of thousands of distinct CDR3 sequences, less than 15% observed once, and the top ten hold approximately 39%. The time point: sample taken at primary tumor resection. Sample: PBMCs, taken at surgery. The source of these receptors is a male donor with early-stage non-small cell lung cancer.

The chain joins TRBV15 to TRBJ1-2, with D perhaps matching TRBD1 (6 bases). The germline gives CDR1 LNHNV, CDR2 YYDKDF (reference sequence). The ends were cut back, 0 bases at V and 1 base at J, with 12 bases in the middle. The CDR3 totals 16 residues. The CDR3 nucleotides are TGTGCCACCAGCAGAGACGGGGGCCGGCTTAACTATGGCTACACCTTC. This codes for CATSRDGGRLNYGYTF.

The gene calls are TRBV20-1 and TRBJ2-1, with 14 positions matching TRBD2. Germline CDR1 is DFQATT and CDR2 is SNEGSKA (reference sequence). Trimming removed 3 bases from V and 10 bases from J; junction bases left unmatched: 5. This CDR3 region has 14 residues. CDR3 residues: CSARGLAGEWEQFF. The CDR3 nucleotides read TGCAGTGCTAGGGGACTAGCGGGGGAATGGGAGCAGTTCTTC.

In its sample, this clonotype was seen many times. V is TRBV7-8 and J is TRBJ1-4; 10 bases are a match to TRBD1. The germline V gene encodes CDR1 SGHVS and CDR2 FQNEAQ. The CDR3 sequence is 16 residues long. J was trimmed by 1 base and V by 5 bases; bases with no gene match: 4. The CDR3 nucleotides read TGTGCCAGCAGCCTCCGGACAGGGGGAACTAATGAAAAACTGTTTTTT. It translates to CASSLRTGGTNEKLFF.

V usage is TRBV27 and J usage is TRBJ2-7, with D perhaps TRBD1 (5 bases). The CDR3 runs to 14 residues. V was shortened by 6 bases and J by 4 bases, with 16 bases between the two germline ends. Germline lookup yields CDR1 MNHEY and CDR2 SMNVEV (reference sequence). Here the CDR3 reads CASRQDKVSYEQYF. The CDR3 DNA follows: TGTGCCAGCAGACAGGACAAGGTATCGTACGAGCAGTACTTC.

In this sample, this clonotype turned up many times. The V gene is TRBV12-3 or TRBV12-4, the J gene TRBJ1-5; D uncertain. This CDR3 is 15 amino acids long. The V end was cut by 6 bases, the J end by 4 bases, with 16 bases between. The CDR3 nucleotides are TGTGCCAGCAGCCCTGACCAGGCGCCAAATCAGCCCCAGCATTTT. Protein: CASSPDQAPNQPQHF.

This clonotype has more than one count but fewer than ten. CDR3 DNA: TGTGCCACAACTTGGGGGCCGACGATCCAAGAGACCCAGTACTTC. This translates into CATTWGPTIQETQYF. This chain links TRBV6-2 or TRBV6-3 with TRBJ2-5, with D perhaps matching TRBD1 (6 bases). The CDR3 loop spans 15 amino acids. Germline V gene lookup returns CDR1 MNHEY and CDR2 SVGEGT. Trimming cost V 10 bases and J 1 base, with 19 bases left between them.

This chain uses TRBV30 with TRBJ2-7, with TRBD1 as a possible D gene (6 bases). This CDR3 is built from 12 residues. With 4 bases removed from V and 2 bases from J, the gap between germline ends came to 9 bases. Germline loops: CDR1 GTSNPN, CDR2 SVGIG (reference sequence). CDR3 nucleotides: TGTGCCTGGAACTGGGACACCTACGAGCAGTACTTC. Translation gives CAWNWDTYEQYF.

This chain joins TRBV7-9 and TRBJ1-3; TRBD1 matches 7 bases. CDR1 SEHNR and CDR2 FQNEAQ come from the germline V gene (reference sequence). J gave up 0 bases and V 5 bases, and 4 bases lay outside the gene matches. The CDR3 length is 15 residues. CDR3 bases: TGTGCCAGCAGCCAAAGGACAGGCTCTGGAAACACCATATATTTT. Amino acids: CASSQRTGSGNTIYF. The full variable domain, rest sourced from reference TRBV7-9 and TRBJ1-3, is DTGVSQNPRHKITKRGQNVTFRCDPISEHNRLYWYRQTLGQGPEFLTYFQNEAQLEKSRLLSDRFSAERPKGSFSTLEIQRTEQGDSAMYLCASSQRTGSGNTIYFGEGSWLTVV.

This clonotype has more than one count but fewer than ten. The chain couples TRBV30 to TRBJ2-1, with D perhaps TRBD2 (6 bases). V lost 0 bases to trimming and J lost 10 bases, with 13 bases between them. This CDR3 is 13 amino acids long. The germline gives CDR1 GTSNPN, CDR2 SVGIG (reference sequence). The CDR3 region has the DNA TGTGCCTGGAGTGTAGGGAGGCGGGACGAGCAGTTCTTC. Translating it yields CAWSVGRRDEQFF.

The chain links TRBV11-3 to TRBJ2-1; D gene ambiguous. Trimming shortened V by 0 bases and J by 5 bases, and 5 bases separated the two germline ends. Germline lookup yields CDR1 SGHNT and CDR2 YENEEA. The CDR3 covers 13 residues. DNA for the CDR3: TGTGCCAGCAGCTTAGAACAGAACAATGAGCAGTTCTTC. It specifies CASSLEQNNEQFF.

The chain carries TRBV7-9 and TRBJ1-1; 9 positions agree with TRBD1. From germline, CDR1 is SEHNR and CDR2 FQNEAQ (reference sequence). V gave up 3 bases and J gave up 4 bases; unmatched junction bases: 6. The CDR3 totals 15 residues. In nucleotides, the CDR3 is TGTGCCAGCAGCTTTCATCGACAGGGGGGCACTGAAGCTTTCTTT. Translation: CASSFHRQGGTEAFF.

This clonotype came up a few times. One end of the junction does not line up with germline, which may come from a read error. This rearrangement joins TRBV24-1 to TRBJ2-7; the D gene is possibly TRBD1 (5 bases). The CDR3 is 15 residues long. Germline values: CDR1 KGHDR, CDR2 SFDVKD. The CDR3 loop reads CATMPDRQQGNEKYF. CDR3 bases: TGTGCCACCATGCCAGATAGGCAGCAGGGCAACGAGAAGTACTTC.

The rearrangement joins TRBV5-1 to TRBJ2-1, with D tentatively TRBD1 (6 bases). This CDR3 contains 13 residues. V was pared by 4 bases and J by 6 bases, with 11 bases between. The germline V gene has CDR1 SGHRS and CDR2 YFSETQ. CDR3 nucleotides: TGCGCCAGCAGCCGTGAGGGGGTCAATGAGCAGTTCTTC. This gives the protein CASSREGVNEQFF.

V is TRBV29-1 and J is TRBJ1-6; D is unclear. Trimming took off 4 bases at V and 9 bases at J, with 13 bases between the two ends. Germline V CDR1 and CDR2: SQVTM, ANQGSEA. The length of the CDR3 is 13 residues. CDR3 sequence (DNA): TGCAGCGTTGCGGCAGACTCCGGTTCACCCCTCCACTTT. It translates to CSVAADSGSPLHF.

This clonotype was seen only a few times. A junction end diverges from the germline sequence, so it may reflect a read error. The CDR3 DNA is TGCAGCGTTGAAGTGGGGGGTAGGTGGGTTTTT. This translates into CSVEVGGRWVF. The rearrangement links TRBV29-1 to TRBJ1-1, with a possible D match to TRBD1 (5 bases). Germline V gene lookup returns CDR1 SQVTM and CDR2 ANQGSEA. The CDR3 is 11 residues long. Together with reference TRBV29-1 and TRBJ1-1, the CDR3 gives the full variable domain: SAVISQKPSRDICQRGTSLTIQCQVDSQVTMMFWYRQQPGQSLTLIATANQGSEATYESGFVIDKFPISRPNLTFSTLTVSNMSPEDSSIYLCSVEVGGRWVFGQGTRLTVV.

This clonotype appeared a few times. The V call is TRBV20-1, the J call TRBJ2-6, with D unclear. There are 16 residues in the CDR3. Per germline, CDR1 DFQATT and CDR2 SNEGSKA (reference sequence). Deletions cut 3 bases from V and 1 base from J, with 13 bases between. CDR3 in amino acids: CSASPGAGSGANVLTF. CDR3 sequence (DNA): TGCAGTGCTAGTCCAGGTGCCGGGTCTGGGGCCAACGTCCTGACTTTC.

This clonotype appeared a few times. The V call is TRBV12-3 or TRBV12-4, the J call TRBJ1-3; no reliable D call. The CDR3 totals 15 residues. Trimming stripped 3 bases from V and 4 bases from J, with 13 bases between. DNA for the CDR3: TGTGCCAGCAGTTTCGGACTCCCGGGGGGAAACACCATATATTTT. Its translation is CASSFGLPGGNTIYF.

This clonotype was seen more than once but under ten times. The chain is built from TRBV29-1 and TRBJ1-1, with 9 bases lining up with TRBD1. CDR3 length equals 14 residues. Trimming removed 5 bases from V and 0 bases from J; junction bases left unmatched: 4. Germline CDR1 SQVTM, CDR2 ANQGSEA. The chain's CDR3 is CSVNNRGLNTEAFF. The CDR3 DNA follows: TGCAGCGTTAACAACAGGGGGCTGAACACTGAAGCTTTCTTT. The full variable domain, with the rest looked up from reference TRBV29-1 and TRBJ1-1, is SAVISQKPSRDICQRGTSLTIQCQVDSQVTMMFWYRQQPGQSLTLIATANQGSEATYESGFVIDKFPISRPNLTFSTLTVSNMSPEDSSIYLCSVNNRGLNTEAFFGQGTRLTVV.

Concerning this clonotype itself: Compared with germline, one end of the junction differs, possibly owing to a read error. This chain uses TRBV7-7 with TRBJ2-1; 8 nucleotides match TRBD2. CDR1 and CDR2 (germline): SSHAT, FNYEAQ (reference sequence). The CDR3 is 14 residues long. CDR3 coding DNA: TGTGCTAGCAGCTTAGGGACTAGTTCCCATGAGCAGTTCTTC. Translated: CASSLGTSSHEQFF.